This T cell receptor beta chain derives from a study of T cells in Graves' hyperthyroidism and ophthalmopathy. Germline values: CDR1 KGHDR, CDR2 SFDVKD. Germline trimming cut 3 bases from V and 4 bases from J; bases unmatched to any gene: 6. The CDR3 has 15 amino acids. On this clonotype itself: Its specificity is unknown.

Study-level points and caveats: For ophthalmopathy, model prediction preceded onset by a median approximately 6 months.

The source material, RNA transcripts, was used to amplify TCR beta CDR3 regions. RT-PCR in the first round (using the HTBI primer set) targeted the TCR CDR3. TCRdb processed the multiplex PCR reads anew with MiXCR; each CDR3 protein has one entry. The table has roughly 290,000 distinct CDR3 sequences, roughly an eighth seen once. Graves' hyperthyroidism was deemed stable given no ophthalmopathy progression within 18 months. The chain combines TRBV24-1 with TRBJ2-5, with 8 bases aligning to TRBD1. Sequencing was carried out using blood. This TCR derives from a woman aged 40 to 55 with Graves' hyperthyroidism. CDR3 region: CATSDGQGFGETQYF. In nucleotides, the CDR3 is TGTGCCACCAGTGATGGACAGGGATTCGGAGAGACCCAGTACTTC.